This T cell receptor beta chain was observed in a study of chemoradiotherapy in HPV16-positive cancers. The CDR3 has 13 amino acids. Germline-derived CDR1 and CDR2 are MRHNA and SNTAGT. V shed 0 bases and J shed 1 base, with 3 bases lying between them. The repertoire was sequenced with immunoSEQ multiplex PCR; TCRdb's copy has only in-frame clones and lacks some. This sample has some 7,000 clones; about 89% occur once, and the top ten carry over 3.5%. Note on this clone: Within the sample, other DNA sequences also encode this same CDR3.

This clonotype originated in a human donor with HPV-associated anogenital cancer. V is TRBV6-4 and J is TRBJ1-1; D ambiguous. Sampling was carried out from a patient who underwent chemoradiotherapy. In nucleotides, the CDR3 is TGTGCCAGCAGTGACTCAGAGAACACTGAAGCTTTCTTT. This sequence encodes CASSDSENTEAFF.